This T cell receptor beta chain was captured by sequencing in a study of blood T cell repertoires in COVID-19. Everyone who took part was 18 to 89 years old, and they came from over 20 US areas. Allocation to cohorts depended on clinical history reported by the participants. V dropped 1 base and J dropped 3 bases, with 19 bases sitting between them. CDR3 length: 18 residues. Germline V gene sequence: CDR1 LGHNA, CDR2 YNFKEQ. Source study methods: Nucleated cell number was recorded as an estimate derived from reference gene primer amplification. Sequenced by immunoSEQ multiplex PCR; TCRdb stores in-frame clones only, minus some. V, J and clone size are taken as reported in that table, and D and trimming were inferred from the DNA itself. This table holds some 220,000 clones, around 87% found once.

Sequences were obtained from PBMCs or T cells enriched from blood (not recorded which). The sequence came from a young woman in a cohort exposed to, infected with or recovered from COVID-19 (not recorded which). The chain joins TRBV4-2 to TRBJ1-3; D might be TRBD1 (5 bases). CDR3 loop: CASSQVRAGNVYGNTIYF. CDR3 bases: TGTGCCAGCAGCCAAGTCAGGGCGGGGAATGTCTATGGAAACACCATATATTTT.